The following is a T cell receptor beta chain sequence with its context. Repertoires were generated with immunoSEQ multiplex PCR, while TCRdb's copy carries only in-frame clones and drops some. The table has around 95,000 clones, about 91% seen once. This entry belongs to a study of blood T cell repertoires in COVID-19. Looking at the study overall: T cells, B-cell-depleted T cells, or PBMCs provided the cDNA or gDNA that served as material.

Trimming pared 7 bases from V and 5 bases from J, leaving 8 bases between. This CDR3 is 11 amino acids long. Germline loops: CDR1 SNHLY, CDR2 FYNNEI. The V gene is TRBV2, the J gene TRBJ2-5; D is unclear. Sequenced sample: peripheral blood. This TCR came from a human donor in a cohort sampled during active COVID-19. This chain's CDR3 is CASISRETQYF. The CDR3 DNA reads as TGTGCCAGCATCAGCAGGGAGACCCAGTACTTC.